Shown below are 9 T cell receptor beta chains from a single sample sequenced in a study of patients and donors after allogeneic stem cell transplantation. MiXCR, applied by TCRdb to the RT-PCR reads, yields one record per CDR3 protein. Of 150,000 to 200,000 distinct CDR3 sequences in the sample, roughly 31% were seen once. The sequenced material came from blood, either unsorted or a sorted T cell fraction (not recorded which). These receptors were collected from a human donor who was either an allogeneic HSCT recipient or a stem cell or donor lymphocyte infusion donor (not recorded which). It is not recorded whose cells these are; they may come from a transplant donor.

This clonotype was counted at least ten times. The rearrangement uses TRBV6-5 and TRBJ1-3; unclear D gene. The CDR3 length is 14 residues. V lost 2 bases and J lost 0, with 5 bases in between. Per germline, CDR1 MNHEY and CDR2 SVGAGI. CDR3 loop: CASSYRRSGNTIYF. The CDR3 nucleotides read TGTGCCAGCAGTTACCGGCGCTCTGGAAACACCATATATTTT.

This CDR3 is CASSYSRQPSTQYYGYTF. The CDR3 DNA follows: TGTGCCAGCAGTTACTCGAGACAGCCTTCTACACAATACTATGGCTACACCTTC. This chain connects TRBV6-6 to TRBJ1-2; a possible D gene is TRBD1 (5 bases). V was pared by 0 bases and J by 3 bases, with 20 bases between. This CDR3 is built from 18 residues. Germline CDR1 MNHNY, CDR2 SVGAGI (reference sequence).

The chain carries TRBV27 and TRBJ2-1; D gene uncertain. Per germline, CDR1 MNHEY and CDR2 SMNVEV (reference sequence). V lost 5 bases to trimming and J lost 6 bases, with 5 bases between them. The CDR3 has 11 residues. The CDR3 loop reads CASSNTNEQFF. DNA for the CDR3: TGTGCCAGCAGTAATACCAATGAGCAGTTCTTC.

The rearrangement joins TRBV4-1 to TRBJ2-4, with a tentative D call TRBD1 (6 bases). The length of the CDR3 is 16 residues. CDR1 and CDR2 from the germline V gene are MGHRA and YSYEKL. With 1 base removed from V and 0 bases from J, the gap between germline ends came to 10 bases. CDR3 residues: CASSQVGDIAKNIQYF. The DNA of the CDR3 is TGCGCCAGCAGCCAAGTCGGGGACATAGCCAAAAACATTCAGTACTTC.

The chain employs TRBV6-6 and TRBJ2-3; D gene unclear. The V and J ends lost 5 bases and 0 bases respectively, with 15 bases between them. Germline loops: CDR1 MNHNY, CDR2 SVGAGI (reference sequence). The CDR3 is 16 residues long. The CDR3 region is CASSTASGHSTDTQYF. The CDR3 DNA sequence: TGTGCCAGCAGTACCGCCTCAGGCCATAGCACAGATACGCAGTATTTT.

This clonotype was observed many times. The CDR3 protein is CASSPRGHLETEAFF. CDR3 nucleotide sequence: TGTGCCAGCTCACCTAGAGGCCACCTAGAAACTGAAGCTTTCTTT. This rearrangement joins TRBV18 to TRBJ1-1; D gene uncertain. The V end lost 3 bases, the J end lost 5 bases, and 16 bases lay between the germline ends. CDR1 is KGHSH and CDR2 is LQKENI in the germline V gene. This CDR3 region has 15 residues.

The chain is built from TRBV3-1 and TRBJ2-3; D remains ambiguous. Looked up from germline, CDR1 is LGHDT and CDR2 is YNNKEL (reference sequence). The CDR3 totals 12 residues. V lost 4 bases and J lost 4, with 6 bases in between. This CDR3 is CASSLLADTQYF. CDR3 DNA sequence: TGTGCCAGCAGCCTACTTGCAGATACGCAGTATTTT.

The rearrangement links TRBV20-1 to TRBJ1-5; possible D gene TRBD1, 5 bases. Trimming took off 6 bases at V and 6 bases at J, with 21 bases between the two ends. The CDR3 is made up of 15 amino acids. Germline CDR1 is DFQATT and CDR2 is SNEGSKA (reference sequence). The CDR3, as DNA: TGCAGTGCCTTATGGCAGGGAGGATCCATTCAGCCCCAGCATTTT. The encoded protein is CSALWQGGSIQPQHF.

This clonotype has only a few counts. The chain is built from TRBV29-1 and TRBJ1-1, with a weak D call TRBD1 (5 bases). From germline, CDR1 is SQVTM and CDR2 ANQGSEA. V lost 5 bases and J lost 8, with 21 bases in between. The CDR3 is 14 amino acids. The CDR3 nucleotides are TGCAGCGTTAGTTTTGGGACGGGGACGGAGGAAGCTTTCTTT. Encoded protein: CSVSFGTGTEEAFF.